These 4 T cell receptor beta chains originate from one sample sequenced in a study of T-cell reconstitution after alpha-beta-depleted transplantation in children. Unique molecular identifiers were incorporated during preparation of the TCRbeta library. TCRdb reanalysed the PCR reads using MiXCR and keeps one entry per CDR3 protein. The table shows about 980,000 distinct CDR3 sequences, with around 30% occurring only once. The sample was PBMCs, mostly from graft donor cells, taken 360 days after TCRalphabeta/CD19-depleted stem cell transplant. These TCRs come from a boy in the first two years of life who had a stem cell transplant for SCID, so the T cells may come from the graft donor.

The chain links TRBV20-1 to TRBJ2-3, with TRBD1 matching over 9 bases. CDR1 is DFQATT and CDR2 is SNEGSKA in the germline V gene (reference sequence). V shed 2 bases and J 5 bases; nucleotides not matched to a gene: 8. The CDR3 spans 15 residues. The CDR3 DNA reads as TGCAGTGCTAGACGTACAGGGGGCGCAGGAGATACGCAGTATTTT. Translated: CSARRTGGAGDTQYF.

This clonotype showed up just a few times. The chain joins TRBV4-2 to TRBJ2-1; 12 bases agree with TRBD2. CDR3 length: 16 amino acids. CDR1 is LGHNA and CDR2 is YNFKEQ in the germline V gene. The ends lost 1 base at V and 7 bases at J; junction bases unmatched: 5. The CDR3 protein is CASSQVPSGGANEQFF. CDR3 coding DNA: TGTGCCAGCAGCCAAGTTCCTAGCGGGGGGGCGAATGAGCAGTTCTTC.

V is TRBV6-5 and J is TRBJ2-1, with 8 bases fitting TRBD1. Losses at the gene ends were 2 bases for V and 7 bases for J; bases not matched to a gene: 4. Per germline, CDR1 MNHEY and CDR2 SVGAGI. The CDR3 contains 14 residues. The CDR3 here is CASSYRDRPNEQFF. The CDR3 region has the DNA TGTGCCAGCAGTTACAGGGACAGGCCGAATGAGCAGTTCTTC.

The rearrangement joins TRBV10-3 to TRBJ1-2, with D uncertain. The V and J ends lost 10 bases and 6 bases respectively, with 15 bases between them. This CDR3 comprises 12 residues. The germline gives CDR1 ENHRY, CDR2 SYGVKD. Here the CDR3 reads CATMDLQNGYTF. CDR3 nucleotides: TGTGCCACGATGGATTTACAGAATGGCTACACCTTC.